One and the same sample provided the 6 T cell receptor beta chains below, sequenced in a study of T-cell reconstitution after alpha-beta-depleted transplantation in children (dated by TCRdb to 2016 to 2017). Receptors were amplified or captured by PCR. The instrument was an Illumina HiSeq 2500. TCR library preparation used molecular barcoding, with unique molecular identifiers applied to normalize quantification of the TCRbeta repertoire. The raw public reads went through TCRdb reprocessing: fastp at Q25, MiXCR clone calling, in-frame beta chains kept. Each record represents a unique CDR3 protein, reported with the most common genes and DNA among its rows. The sample data list about 200,000 distinct CDR3 sequences, and 6.3% of these were observed just once. Of the sample, approximately 4.1% is held by the ten largest clones. In the paper's terms, the treatment or condition label means: allogeneic hematopoietic cell transplantation with graft depleted of TCRalphabeta T cells and CD19 B cells.

The sample was PBMCs, taken before TCRalphabeta/CD19-depleted stem cell transplant. Receptors were obtained from a girl less than two years old with combined immunodeficiency, due to receive a stem cell transplant.

This clonotype turned up a few times. The chain uses TRBV6-2 or TRBV6-3 and TRBJ2-7, with 7 bases aligning to TRBD2. The CDR3 consists of 15 residues. The trim removed 3 bases at V and 3 bases at J, leaving 8 bases unmatched. The germline V gene encodes CDR1 MNHEY and CDR2 SVGEGT. The DNA of the CDR3 is TGTGCCAGCAGTTATCTTGCGGGAGAGTTCTACGAGCAGTACTTC. Translated, it gives CASSYLAGEFYEQYF.

This clonotype was counted ten times or more. The chain carries TRBV29-1 and TRBJ2-4, with a weak D call TRBD1 (5 bases). V lost 1 base and J 15 bases, leaving 13 bases between the germline ends. There are 11 residues in the CDR3. CDR1 is SQVTM and CDR2 is ANQGSEA in the germline V gene. This CDR3 reads CSVEGQGGSYF. DNA of the CDR3: TGCAGCGTTGAAGGGCAGGGTGGATCGTACTTC.

This clonotype was recorded at least ten times. The CDR3 protein is CASSFGDPSNQPQHF. CDR3 bases: TGTGCCAGCAGCTTCGGGGATCCCTCCAATCAGCCCCAGCATTTT. The rearrangement joins TRBV7-2 to TRBJ1-5; D is ambiguous. V was trimmed by 3 bases and J by 3 bases, leaving 12 bases between them. This CDR3 region has 15 residues. Germline V lookup: CDR1 SGHTA, CDR2 FQGNSA.

This clonotype was detected ten times or more. Here the CDR3 reads CASSVPRFTYNEQFF. CDR3 nucleotide sequence: TGCGCCAGTAGCGTCCCTAGGTTCACCTACAATGAGCAGTTCTTC. The rearrangement links TRBV5-1 to TRBJ2-1; D perhaps matches TRBD2 (5 bases). V was clipped by 8 bases and J by 2 bases, with 17 bases between them. Germline lookup yields CDR1 SGHRS and CDR2 YFSETQ. The CDR3 extends over 15 amino acids.

This clonotype was seen a handful of times. The chain carries TRBV24-1 and TRBJ2-3; D is ambiguous. The germline V and J ends were trimmed by 5 bases and 4 bases, with 9 bases remaining between them. Germline CDR1 is KGHDR and CDR2 is SFDVKD. This CDR3 is 13 amino acids long. CDR3 sequence (DNA): TGTGCCACCAGTGGGACGGTAGCAGATACGCAGTATTTT. Translating gives CATSGTVADTQYF.

The table lists this clonotype with a few counts. The chain carries TRBV3-1 and TRBJ2-7; TRBD2 matches 11 bases. The CDR3 consists of 15 residues. Per the germline V gene, CDR1 is LGHDT and CDR2 is YNNKEL (reference sequence). With 4 bases clipped from V and 4 bases from J, the junction kept 6 bases outside the gene matches. Here the CDR3 reads CASSPGTSGQYEQYF. The DNA of the CDR3 is TGTGCCAGCAGCCCCGGGACTAGCGGTCAATACGAGCAGTACTTC.